One sample yielded the 14 T cell receptor beta chains listed below, sequenced in a study of T cell repertoires in cytomegalovirus infection. TCRdb passed the reads through MiXCR, listing each CDR3 protein once. The sample has roughly 920,000 distinct CDR3 sequences, 31% seen once. No antigen is known for these receptors. Here the sequenced sample was cultured CD8+ T cells from PBMCs, taken from culture after CMV antigen stimulation. Source of these receptors: a human donor in good health (CMV status not recorded). Some clones in this sample may be carry-over from other donors' samples.

This clonotype turned up a few times. V gene TRBV7-6 combines with J gene TRBJ2-1; D might be TRBD2 (7 bases). The length of the CDR3 is 15 residues. Trimming removed 1 base from V and 10 bases from J, with 17 bases in between. Germline CDR1 reads SGHVS; CDR2 reads FNYEAQ. CDR3 protein: CASSLGGGPSSEQFF. The CDR3 nucleotides read TGTGCCAGCAGCTTAGGCGGGGGCCCCTCCTCCGAGCAGTTCTTC.

This clonotype was observed a few times. The chain links TRBV6-2 or TRBV6-3 to TRBJ2-1; TRBD1 aligns across 7 bases. This CDR3 comprises 17 residues. The V gene's germline CDR1 is MNHEY and CDR2 SVGEGT. Trimming at V came to 0 bases and at J to 0 bases, leaving 5 bases not matched to a gene. The CDR3, as DNA: TGTGCCAGCAGTTACTCGACAGGGCCGCTCTCCTACAATGAGCAGTTCTTC. Encoded protein: CASSYSTGPLSYNEQFF.

With respect to this clonotype: This may stem from a read error, because a much larger clone lies one nucleotide away. This chain uses TRBV7-3 with TRBJ1-1; unclear D gene. This CDR3 is built from 15 residues. The germline gives CDR1 SGHTA, CDR2 FQGTGA. CDR3 sequence: CASSPQTSLNTEVFF. As DNA, the CDR3 is TGTGCCAGCAGCCCCCAGACGAGCTTGAACACTGAAGTTTTCTTT.

Comment on this clonotype: One end of the junction varies from germline; a read error may be responsible. The chain couples TRBV12-3 or TRBV12-4 to TRBJ2-2; D gene unclear. CDR3 length equals 12 residues. CDR3 amino acids: CTSSLSTGELFF. CDR3 bases: TGTACCAGCAGTTTGTCCACCGGGGAGCTGTTTTTT.

The sample holds a few counts of this clonotype. The chain couples TRBV5-5 to TRBJ2-7; D is unclear. The CDR3 covers 15 residues. Germline-derived CDR1 and CDR2 are SGHKS and YYEKEE (reference sequence). Trimming shortened V by 4 bases and J by 4 bases, and 18 bases separated the two germline ends. In nucleotides, the CDR3 is TGTGCCAGCAGCAAGGGTTTTGGGCGCGGATACGAGCAGTACTTC. Protein: CASSKGFGRGYEQYF.

Remarks on this clonotype: Since a much larger clone is just one base distant, this may be a read error. The V and J genes are TRBV7-8 and TRBJ2-3; 7 nucleotides line up with TRBD1. This CDR3 is 15 amino acids long. In germline, CDR1 is SGHVS, CDR2 FQNEAQ. CDR3 region: CASSWGQFSTDAQYF. The DNA for the CDR3 is TGTGCCAGCAGCTGGGGACAGTTTAGCACAGATGCGCAGTATTTT.

There are a few counts of this clonotype. The V and J genes are TRBV7-9 and TRBJ2-2; 9 bases align to TRBD2. Germline V gene data show CDR1 as SEHNR and CDR2 as FQNEAQ (reference sequence). The CDR3 consists of 16 residues. V shed 4 bases and J 6 bases; nucleotides not matched to a gene: 9. The CDR3 sequence is CASSSSGTSSPGELFF. The CDR3 coding sequence is TGTGCCAGCAGCTCTTCCGGGACTAGCAGCCCCGGGGAGCTGTTTTTT.

V gene TRBV4-3 combines with J gene TRBJ2-3, with unresolved D. The CDR3 totals 15 residues. CDR1 is LGHNA and CDR2 is YSLEER in the germline V gene. The V and J ends lost 0 bases and 1 base respectively, with 8 bases between them. The CDR3 bases are TGCGCCAGCAGCCAAGATTGGCTTCGCACAGATACGCAGTATTTT. Amino acid sequence: CASSQDWLRTDTQYF.

At least ten counts were recorded for this clonotype. The chain recombines TRBV12-3 or TRBV12-4 with TRBJ2-1; D is ambiguous. The CDR3 covers 13 residues. V was pared by 0 bases and J by 7 bases, with 7 bases between. CDR3 DNA: TGTGCCAGCAGTTTAGCGGCAGCTAATGAGCAGTTCTTC. It codes for CASSLAAANEQFF.

This chain connects TRBV13 to TRBJ1-5; perhaps TRBD1 as D (5 bases). Germline V gene lookup returns CDR1 PRHDT and CDR2 FYEKMQ (reference sequence). The CDR3 contains 14 residues. Trimming shortened V by 2 bases and J by 6 bases, and 11 bases separated the two germline ends. CDR3 in DNA: TGTGCCAGCAGCTTATCACGGAGGGGTCAGCCCCAGCATTTT. It translates to CASSLSRRGQPQHF.

In this sample, this clonotype turned up a few times. The chain joins TRBV12-3 or TRBV12-4 to TRBJ1-2, with D perhaps matching TRBD1 (6 bases). The CDR3 has 14 amino acids. V was shortened by 6 bases and J by 7 bases, with 18 bases between the two germline ends. CDR3: CASSEAGAALGYTF. The CDR3 DNA follows: TGTGCCAGCAGCGAGGCGGGGGCGGCGCTTGGCTACACCTTC.

The rearrangement uses TRBV12-3 or TRBV12-4 and TRBJ1-1; perhaps TRBD1 as D (5 bases). There are 13 residues in the CDR3. Trimming pared 2 bases from V and 8 bases from J, leaving 12 bases between. The CDR3 DNA is TGTGCCAGCAGTTTAACTGGGACCTTAGAAGCTTTCTTT. It encodes CASSLTGTLEAFF.

A few counts support this clonotype. The chain joins TRBV7-9 to TRBJ2-5, with a possible D match to TRBD2 (5 bases). V lost 7 bases and J 4 bases, leaving 16 bases between the germline ends. CDR1 is SEHNR, CDR2 FQNEAQ, per germline (reference sequence). The CDR3 consists of 14 residues. The CDR3 sequence is CASNEGGGRETQYF. CDR3 in DNA: TGTGCCAGCAATGAGGGTGGAGGCCGAGAGACCCAGTACTTC.

This clonotype was counted between two and nine times. The chain links TRBV27 to TRBJ1-1; 7 nucleotides agree with TRBD1. The V gene's germline CDR1 is MNHEY and CDR2 SMNVEV (reference sequence). J was trimmed by 2 bases and V by 6 bases; bases with no gene match: 6. The CDR3 contains 14 residues. The CDR3 loop reads CASSGGQPNTEAFF. CDR3 in DNA: TGTGCCAGCAGCGGGGGACAGCCAAACACTGAAGCTTTCTTT.